Described below is a single TCR beta chain sequence and its context. Its antigen is still unknown. The data stem from a study of cytomegalovirus exposure and HLA in healthy donors. Study-wide findings and caveats: A missense variant in DCLRE1C was later tied to TCR beta V- and J-gene trimming.

The PCR had 60 Vbeta and 13 Jbeta primers. Using immunoSEQ multiplex PCR, the repertoire was profiled, and TCRdb retains in-frame clones only, with some absent. The repertoire has 100,000 to 150,000 clones, roughly four fifths of them found once; the top ten carry around 1.9%. The CDR3 is 19 amino acids. Looked up from germline, CDR1 is SGHTA and CDR2 is FQGTGA. With 5 bases removed from V and 4 bases from J, the gap between germline ends came to 29 bases. Sequenced input: PBMCs. The clonotype was recovered from a woman between 45 and 65 years old in good health and CMV-seronegative. The rearrangement joins TRBV7-3 to TRBJ1-1; possibly TRBD1 for D (5 bases). This CDR3 is CASSPVAFKLGQGGTEAFF. In nucleotides, the CDR3 is TGTGCCAGCAGCCCCGTCGCCTTCAAGTTGGGGCAGGGAGGCACTGAAGCTTTCTTT.